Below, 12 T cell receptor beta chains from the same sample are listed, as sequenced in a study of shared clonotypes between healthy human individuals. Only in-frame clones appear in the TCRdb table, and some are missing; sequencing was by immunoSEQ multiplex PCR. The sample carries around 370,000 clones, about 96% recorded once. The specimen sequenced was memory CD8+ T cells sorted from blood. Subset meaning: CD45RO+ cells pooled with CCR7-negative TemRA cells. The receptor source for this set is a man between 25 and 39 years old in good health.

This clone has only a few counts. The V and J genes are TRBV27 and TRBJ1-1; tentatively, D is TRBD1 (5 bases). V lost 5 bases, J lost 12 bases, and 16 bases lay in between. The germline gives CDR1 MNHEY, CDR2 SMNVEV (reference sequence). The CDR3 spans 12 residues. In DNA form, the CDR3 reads TGTGCCAGCAGTCTAGCTGGGGGATCGACTTTCTTT. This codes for CASSLAGGSTFF.

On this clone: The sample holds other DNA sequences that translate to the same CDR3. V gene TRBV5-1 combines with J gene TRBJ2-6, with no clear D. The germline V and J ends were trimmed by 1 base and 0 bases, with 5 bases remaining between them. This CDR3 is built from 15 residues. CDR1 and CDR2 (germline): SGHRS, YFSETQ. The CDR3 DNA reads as TGCGCCAGCAGCTTGTCCGGCTCTGGGGCCAACGTCCTGACTTTC. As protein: CASSLSGSGANVLTF.

DNA of the CDR3: TGTGCCTGGAGTGTACCCGGGGGCGGTGGAAACACCATATATTTT. The encoded protein is CAWSVPGGGGNTIYF. The V gene is TRBV30, the J gene TRBJ1-3; D is possibly TRBD1 (6 bases). Germline V gene lookup returns CDR1 GTSNPN and CDR2 SVGIG (reference sequence). The CDR3 loop spans 15 amino acids. V lost 0 bases to trimming and J lost 3 bases, with 12 bases between them.

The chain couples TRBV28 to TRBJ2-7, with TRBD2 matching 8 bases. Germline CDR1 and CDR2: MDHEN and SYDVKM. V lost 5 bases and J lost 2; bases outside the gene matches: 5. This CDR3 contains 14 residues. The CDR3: CASSPGLDAYEQYF. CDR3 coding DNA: TGTGCCAGCAGTCCGGGACTAGATGCCTACGAGCAGTACTTC.

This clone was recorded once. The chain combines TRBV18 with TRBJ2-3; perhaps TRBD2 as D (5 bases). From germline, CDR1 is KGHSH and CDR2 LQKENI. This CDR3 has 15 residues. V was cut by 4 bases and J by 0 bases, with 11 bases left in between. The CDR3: CASSRLPGSTDTQYF. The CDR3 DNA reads TGTGCCAGCTCACGCCTTCCGGGAAGCACAGATACGCAGTATTTT.

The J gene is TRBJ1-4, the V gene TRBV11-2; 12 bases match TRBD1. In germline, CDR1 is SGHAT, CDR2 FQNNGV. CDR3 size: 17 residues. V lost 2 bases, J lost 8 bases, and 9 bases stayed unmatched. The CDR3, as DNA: TGTGCCAGCAGCTTACCGGGACAGGGGGCAAGCCCCGAAAAACTGTTTTTT. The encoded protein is CASSLPGQGASPEKLFF.

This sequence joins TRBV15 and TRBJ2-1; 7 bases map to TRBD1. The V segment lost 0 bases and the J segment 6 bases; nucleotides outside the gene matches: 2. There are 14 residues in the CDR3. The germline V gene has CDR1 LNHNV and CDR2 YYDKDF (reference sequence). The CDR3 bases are TGTGCCACCAGCAGAGATGCAGGGGGCAATGAGCAGTTCTTC. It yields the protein CATSRDAGGNEQFF. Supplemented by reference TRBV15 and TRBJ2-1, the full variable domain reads DAMVIQNPRYQVTQFGKPVTLSCSQTLNHNVMYWYQQKSSQAPKLLFHYYDKDFNNEADTPDNFQSRRPNTSFCFLDIRSPGLGDTAMYLCATSRDAGGNEQFFGPGTRLTVL.

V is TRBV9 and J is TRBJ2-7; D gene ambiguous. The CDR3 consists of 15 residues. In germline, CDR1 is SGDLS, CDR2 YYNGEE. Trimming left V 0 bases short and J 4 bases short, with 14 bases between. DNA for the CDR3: TGTGCCAGCAGCGTAGGGCCAAACCATCAATACGAGCAGTACTTC. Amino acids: CASSVGPNHQYEQYF. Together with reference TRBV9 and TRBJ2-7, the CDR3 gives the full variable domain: DSGVTQTPKHLITATGQRVTLRCSPRSGDLSVYWYQQSLDQGLQFLIQYYNGEERAKGNILERFSAQQFPDLHSELNLSSLELGDSALYFCASSVGPNHQYEQYFGPGTRLTVT.

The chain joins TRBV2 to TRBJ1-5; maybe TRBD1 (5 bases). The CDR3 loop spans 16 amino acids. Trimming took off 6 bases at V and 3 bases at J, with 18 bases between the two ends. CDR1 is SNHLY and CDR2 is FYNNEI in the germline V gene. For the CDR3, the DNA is TGTGCCAGCAGAAAAGTACTAATACAGGCCAATCAGCCCCAGCATTTT. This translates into CASRKVLIQANQPQHF. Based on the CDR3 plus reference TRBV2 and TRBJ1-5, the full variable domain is EPEVTQTPSHQVTQMGQEVILRCVPISNHLYFYWYRQILGQKVEFLVSFYNNEISEKSEIFDDQFSVERPDGSNFTLKIRSTKLEDSAMYFCASRKVLIQANQPQHFGDGTRLSIL.

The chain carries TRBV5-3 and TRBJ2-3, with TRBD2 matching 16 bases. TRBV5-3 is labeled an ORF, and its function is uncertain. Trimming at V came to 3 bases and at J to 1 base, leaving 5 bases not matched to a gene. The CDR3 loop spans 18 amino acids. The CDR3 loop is CARSSGTSGRAGTDTQYF. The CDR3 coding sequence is TGTGCCAGAAGCTCAGGGACTAGCGGGAGGGCCGGCACAGATACGCAGTATTTT.

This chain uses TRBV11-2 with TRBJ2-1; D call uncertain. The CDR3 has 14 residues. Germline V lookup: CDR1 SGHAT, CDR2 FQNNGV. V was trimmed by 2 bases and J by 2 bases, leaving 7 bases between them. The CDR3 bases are TGTGCCAGCAGCTTATGGTGGGCCTACAATGAGCAGTTCTTC. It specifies CASSLWWAYNEQFF.

The CDR3 is CASSRPPGQGNEQFF. CDR3 in DNA: TGTGCCAGCAGTCGCCCTCCGGGACAGGGCAATGAGCAGTTCTTC. The chain links TRBV5-4 to TRBJ2-1; TRBD1 agrees at 9 bases. Germline V gene data show CDR1 as SGHNT and CDR2 as YYREEE (reference sequence). This CDR3 comprises 15 residues. V lost 5 bases, J lost 6 bases, and 9 bases stayed unmatched.